This T cell receptor beta chain was captured in a study of blood T cell repertoires in COVID-19. In the original workflow: Quantification of nucleated cells was approximated via reference gene primer amplification. Assay used: immunoSEQ multiplex PCR; TCRdb lists only in-frame clones, some missing. V, J and clone size are those of that table, while D and trimming were read from the DNA. The sample lists about 300,000 clones, about 82% occurring once. The source of this sequence is a woman aged 45 to 65 with acute or convalescent COVID-19. The specimen sequenced was peripheral blood.

The CDR3 region has the DNA TGTGCCAGCTTTAGCGGGAGGGGCCCTTGGCGGGAGCTGTTTTTT. Protein sequence: CASFSGRGPWRELFF. The genes are TRBV6-5 and TRBJ2-2; 11 bases agree with TRBD2. The CDR3 spans 15 residues. The trim removed 8 bases at V and 9 bases at J, leaving 11 bases unmatched. CDR1 is MNHEY and CDR2 is SVGAGI in the germline V gene.